The 28 T cell receptor beta chains below come from one sample, sequenced in a study of T cell responses to AZD1222 COVID-19 vaccine (dated by TCRdb to the early 2020s). The method was the immunoSEQ multiplex PCR assay. The source is immuneACCESS, and TCRdb retained only in-frame sequences with V and J called. Part of the clones is not carried over; for the studies checked, unresolved V genes explain less than half of this, and the remainder is unexplained. Counted in this sample were tens of thousands of clones; more than 75% of them appeared once. The top ten clones comprise under 5% of the sample. Taken with the paper, the label for time point translates to: baseline before first vaccination. The sample's treatment or condition label, in plain terms: meningococcal conjugate vaccine given as trial control. The sample in question was peripheral blood, obtained on day 0 of MenACWY control vaccination. These receptors came from an adult in good health.

V is TRBV27 and J is TRBJ1-4; no definite D call. Trimming removed 2 bases from V and 1 base from J, with 8 bases in between. Germline-derived CDR1 and CDR2 are MNHEY and SMNVEV (reference sequence). The CDR3 length is 15 residues. The CDR3 loop reads CASSLRWGTNEKLFF. CDR3 DNA sequence: TGTGCCAGCAGTTTAAGGTGGGGAACTAATGAAAAACTGTTTTTT.

This chain joins TRBV19 and TRBJ2-5; D tentatively reads TRBD1 or TRBD2 (6 bases each). Germline-derived CDR1 and CDR2 are LNHDA and SQIVND (reference sequence). CDR3 length: 13 residues. The germline V and J ends were trimmed by 5 bases and 2 bases, with 9 bases remaining between them. The CDR3 DNA sequence: TGTGCCAGTAGTTGGGGGGCACAAGAGACCCAGTACTTC. The encoded protein is CASSWGAQETQYF.

This clone was detected once. The V call is TRBV4-2, the J call TRBJ1-1; tentative D call: TRBD1 (5 bases). V gave up 4 bases and J gave up 4 bases, with 13 bases separating them. Germline loops: CDR1 LGHNA, CDR2 YNFKEQ. The CDR3 contains 14 residues. This chain's CDR3 is CASSPRGVSTEAFF. The CDR3 DNA follows: TGTGCCAGCAGCCCCCGAGGGGTTAGCACTGAAGCTTTCTTT.

This clone was counted a single time. The chain recombines TRBV28 with TRBJ2-1; TRBD2 matches at 14 bases. The germline V gene encodes CDR1 MDHEN and CDR2 SYDVKM. This CDR3 has 15 residues. Trimming cost V 8 bases and J 8 bases; bases outside gene matches: 8. CDR3 protein: CASLRLAGGPDEQFF. CDR3 sequence (DNA): TGTGCCAGCCTAAGACTAGCGGGAGGGCCTGATGAGCAGTTCTTC.

The chain combines TRBV10-2 with TRBJ2-1; D not resolved. CDR3 size: 14 residues. Between the trimmed V and J ends, which lost 8 bases and 4 bases, there was a span of 15 bases. CDR1 is WSHSY and CDR2 is SAAADI in the germline V gene. DNA for the CDR3: TGCGCCAGCCGTGTAGGAAAAGGTTACAATGAGCAGTTCTTC. The encoded protein is CASRVGKGYNEQFF.

This chain uses TRBV19 with TRBJ1-3; D call uncertain. Germline-derived CDR1 and CDR2 are LNHDA and SQIVND (reference sequence). The CDR3 has 16 residues. V lost 6 bases and J lost 0, with 15 bases in between. CDR3 coding DNA: TGTGCCAGTAGCAAAGGACCCTTAAGCTCTGGAAACACCATATATTTT. Encoded protein: CASSKGPLSSGNTIYF.

The chain combines TRBV7-9 with TRBJ1-2; D gene ambiguous. This CDR3 has 13 amino acids. Trimming removed 0 bases at V and 4 bases at J, with 6 bases between. From germline, CDR1 is SEHNR and CDR2 FQNEAQ (reference sequence). CDR3 bases: TGTGCCAGCAGCTTAGCGGGTGCCTATGGCTACACCTTC. This translates into CASSLAGAYGYTF.

The V and J genes are TRBV7-9 and TRBJ2-7; TRBD2 aligns across 11 bases. The germline CDR1 and CDR2 sequences are SEHNR and FQNEAQ (reference sequence). The CDR3 extends over 15 amino acids. Losses at the gene ends were 1 base for V and 5 bases for J; bases not matched to a gene: 4. The DNA of the CDR3 is TGTGCCAGCAGCTTAGAAGGGACTAGCGGTGACGAGCAGTACTTC. Its translation: CASSLEGTSGDEQYF.

The genes are TRBV28 and TRBJ1-3; 10 nucleotides match TRBD1. Germline loops: CDR1 MDHEN, CDR2 SYDVKM. V shed 8 bases and J 0 bases; nucleotides not matched to a gene: 10. The CDR3 runs 17 residues. CDR3 in DNA: TGTGCCAGCGGGACAGGGGCGACTCTGAGCTCTGGAAACACCATATATTTT. It translates to CASGTGATLSSGNTIYF.

V is TRBV27 and J is TRBJ2-7; TRBD2 matches at 14 bases. V shed 7 bases and J 5 bases; nucleotides not matched to a gene: 7. CDR3 length: 15 residues. The germline gives CDR1 MNHEY, CDR2 SMNVEV (reference sequence). The CDR3 loop reads CASTPGLAGDNEQYF. The DNA for the CDR3 is TGTGCCAGCACCCCGGGACTAGCGGGAGATAACGAGCAGTACTTC.

This clone has more than one count but fewer than ten. The chain has TRBV3-1 (or the pseudogene TRBV3-2) and TRBJ2-7; TRBD2 matches at 13 bases. The germline V gene has CDR1 LGHDT and CDR2 YNNKEL (reference sequence). After removal of 0 bases from V and 1 base from J, the junction contained 3 bases not matched to a gene. The CDR3 loop spans 17 amino acids. CDR3 bases: TGTGCCAGCAGCCAAGATGGACTAGCGGGAGTATCCTACGAGCAGTACTTC. Translated, it gives CASSQDGLAGVSYEQYF.

The chain combines TRBV4-2 with TRBJ1-2; D is unresolved. CDR1 is LGHNA and CDR2 is YNFKEQ in the germline V gene. With 3 bases removed from V and 4 bases from J, the gap between germline ends came to 21 bases. The CDR3 loop spans 17 amino acids. This chain's CDR3 is CASSQAAGRFVGYGYTF. The CDR3 DNA is TGTGCCAGCAGCCAGGCTGCCGGAAGGTTCGTGGGCTATGGCTACACCTTC.

This clone has just a few counts. The junction and the germline gene differ at one end; a read error may be behind it. V is TRBV6-4 and J is TRBJ2-1; 7 nucleotides agree with TRBD2. The CDR3 spans 14 residues. Looked up from germline, CDR1 is MRHNA and CDR2 is SNTAGT. CDR3 in DNA: TGTGCCAGCAGTTACTCCGGGACTAACAATGAGCAGTTCTTC. This sequence encodes CASSYSGTNNEQFF.

Only one count was recorded for this clone. The chain links TRBV7-9 to TRBJ2-7; D is perhaps TRBD1 (6 bases). The CDR3 consists of 15 residues. Trimming shortened V by 0 bases and J by 6 bases, and 15 bases separated the two germline ends. Per the germline V gene, CDR1 is SEHNR and CDR2 is FQNEAQ (reference sequence). The CDR3 loop is CASSLAGAFGVEQYF. The DNA of the CDR3 is TGTGCCAGCAGCTTAGCGGGGGCCTTTGGGGTCGAGCAGTACTTC.

The chain uses TRBV6-6 and TRBJ2-7; 10 bases fit TRBD2. This CDR3 spans 15 amino acids. Losses at the gene ends were 6 bases for V and 2 bases for J; bases not matched to a gene: 7. Germline CDR1 is MNHNY and CDR2 is SVGAGI (reference sequence). CDR3 residues: CASRQGLADTYEQYF. In nucleotides, the CDR3 is TGTGCCAGCAGGCAAGGACTAGCGGATACCTACGAGCAGTACTTC.

The rearrangement uses TRBV30 and TRBJ1-1; D is uncertain. The CDR3 contains 11 residues. The V and J ends lost 0 bases and 8 bases respectively, with 7 bases between them. Per germline, CDR1 GTSNPN and CDR2 SVGIG (reference sequence). CDR3 nucleotides: TGTGCCTGGAGTGTGTCGAAGGAAGCTTTCTTT. Residues: CAWSVSKEAFF.

The V gene is TRBV18, the J gene TRBJ1-3; the D gene is possibly TRBD1 (6 bases). The germline V and J ends were trimmed by 3 bases and 8 bases, with 17 bases remaining between them. The CDR3 spans 15 residues. Germline CDR1 reads KGHSH; CDR2 reads LQKENI. CDR3 in amino acids: CASSPDRNQKDTIYF. CDR3 nucleotides: TGTGCCAGCTCACCCGACAGGAATCAGAAGGACACCATATATTTT.

This chain connects TRBV28 to TRBJ2-1, with D perhaps TRBD2 (7 bases). This CDR3 contains 14 residues. Trimming left V 6 bases short and J 8 bases short, with 17 bases between. The germline V gene encodes CDR1 MDHEN and CDR2 SYDVKM. CDR3 sequence: CASSSGGRSDEQFF. The CDR3 bases are TGTGCCAGCAGCTCCGGGGGGCGCTCTGATGAGCAGTTCTTC.

The chain links TRBV5-8 to TRBJ1-1; D is perhaps TRBD1 (5 bases). This CDR3 has 14 amino acids. V lost 5 bases, J lost 7 bases, and 18 bases lay in between. From germline, CDR1 is SGHTS and CDR2 YDEGEE. The CDR3 nucleotides read TGTGCCAGCAGACGCCGGGACCCCACGGGTGAAGCTTTCTTT. Its translation is CASRRRDPTGEAFF.

This clone has only a few counts. The chain uses TRBV2 and TRBJ2-7; D call uncertain. CDR1 and CDR2 from the germline V gene are SNHLY and FYNNEI. The CDR3 runs 12 residues. The V and J ends lost 7 bases and 2 bases respectively, with 9 bases between them. CDR3: CASNGLAYEQYF. For the CDR3, the DNA is TGTGCCAGCAATGGGTTAGCCTACGAGCAGTACTTC.

For the CDR3, the DNA is TGTGCCACCAAGCGGGGGCCTTCAGAGACCCAGTACTTC. Its translation is CATKRGPSETQYF. This chain links TRBV24-1 with TRBJ2-5; 8 bases fit TRBD2. Losses at the gene ends were 8 bases for V and 4 bases for J; bases not matched to a gene: 5. The CDR3 contains 13 residues. CDR1 KGHDR and CDR2 SFDVKD come from the germline V gene.

This chain connects TRBV12-3 or TRBV12-4 to TRBJ2-3; D is perhaps TRBD2 (6 bases). V lost 5 bases and J 5 bases, leaving 11 bases between the germline ends. The CDR3 consists of 13 residues. This chain's CDR3 is CASSRGWGDTQYF. The CDR3 DNA reads as TGTGCCAGCAGTCGGGGGTGGGGAGATACGCAGTATTTT.

The genes are TRBV6-6 and TRBJ1-1, with 7 positions matching TRBD1. Germline CDR1 is MNHNY and CDR2 is SVGAGI (reference sequence). This CDR3 spans 15 amino acids. Trimming at V came to 6 bases and at J to 2 bases, leaving 9 bases not matched to a gene. The CDR3 is CASSEHRQGNTEAFF. CDR3 nucleotides: TGTGCCAGCAGCGAACATCGACAGGGTAACACTGAAGCTTTCTTT.

V and J are TRBV7-9 and TRBJ1-2; no clear D gene. The CDR3 is 15 residues long. Trimming took off 1 base at V and 3 bases at J, with 12 bases between the two ends. Germline CDR1 SEHNR, CDR2 FQNEAQ (reference sequence). The CDR3 protein is CASSLESSGDYGYTF. DNA for the CDR3: TGTGCCAGCAGCTTAGAATCTTCAGGAGACTATGGCTACACCTTC.

This clone was seen once. The CDR3 loop is CASSVGPLDGYTF. CDR3 in DNA: TGTGCCAGTAGTGTGGGGCCCCTGGATGGCTACACCTTC. V usage is TRBV19 and J usage is TRBJ1-2, with D possibly matching TRBD1 (5 bases). The germline gives CDR1 LNHDA, CDR2 SQIVND (reference sequence). The germline V and J ends were trimmed by 5 bases and 6 bases, with 13 bases remaining between them. The CDR3 extends over 13 amino acids.

The V and J genes are TRBV19 and TRBJ1-1, with D possibly TRBD1 on 5 matching bases. Germline V gene data show CDR1 as LNHDA and CDR2 as SQIVND (reference sequence). V lost 7 bases and J 4 bases, leaving 16 bases between the germline ends. The CDR3 sequence is 14 residues long. The CDR3 loop is CASISGGFRTEAFF. CDR3 nucleotides: TGTGCCAGTATCTCGGGGGGGTTCCGCACTGAAGCTTTCTTT.

The chain recombines TRBV19 with TRBJ2-3; either TRBD1 or TRBD2 may fit D (5 bases each). The CDR3 loop spans 14 amino acids. Germline CDR1 reads LNHDA; CDR2 reads SQIVND (reference sequence). Deletions cut 6 bases from V and 0 bases from J, with 10 bases between. CDR3 nucleotides: TGTGCCAGTAGGGCCAGGGAGAGCACAGATACGCAGTATTTT. Translated: CASRARESTDTQYF.

This clone has only a few counts. The chain combines TRBV2 with TRBJ2-2; 8 bases agree with TRBD2. V shed 6 bases, J shed 4 bases, and the junction held 7 bases outside the gene matches. The CDR3 covers 15 residues. Germline CDR1 and CDR2: SNHLY and FYNNEI. CDR3 nucleotide sequence: TGTGCCAGCAGGCAACTAGCGGTGTTCACCGGGGAGCTGTTTTTT. Translation: CASRQLAVFTGELFF.